This T cell receptor (beta chain) emerged from a study of T-cell memory formation after mild COVID-19. Study-level results: Some clones that responded were present in memory (sampled pre-infection), which suggests cross-reactive memory joined. Those CD4+ clones that contracted were mainly in CM and EM (CD8+ ones in EMRA).

One entry per CDR3 protein, called by TCRdb with MiXCR from the 5' RACE reads. The sample lists some 320,000 distinct CDR3 sequences, roughly an eighth occurring once. Germline CDR1 is SGHRS and CDR2 is YFSETQ. V shed 5 bases and J 5 bases; nucleotides not matched to a gene: 10. This CDR3 has 15 amino acids. As concerns this clonotype: What it binds is unknown.

The source is a man aged 18 to 35 who had mild COVID-19 (a few samples of this study predate the infection). Cell type and time point are not known. Material: PBMCs or a T cell subset sorted from them (not recorded which). V and J are TRBV5-1 and TRBJ2-3; 8 bases align to TRBD1. This CDR3 reads CASRLRQGARDTQYF. The CDR3 region has the DNA TGCGCCAGCAGGTTGCGGCAGGGGGCACGAGATACGCAGTATTTT.